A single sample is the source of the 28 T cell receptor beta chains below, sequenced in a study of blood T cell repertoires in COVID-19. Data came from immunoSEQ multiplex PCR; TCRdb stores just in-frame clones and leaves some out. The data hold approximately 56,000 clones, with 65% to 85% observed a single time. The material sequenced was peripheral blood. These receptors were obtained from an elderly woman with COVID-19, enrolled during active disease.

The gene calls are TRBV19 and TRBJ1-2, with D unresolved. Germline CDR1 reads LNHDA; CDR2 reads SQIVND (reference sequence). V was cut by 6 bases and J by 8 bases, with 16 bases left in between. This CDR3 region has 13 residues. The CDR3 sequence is CASRALSLPGYTF. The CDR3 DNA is TGTGCCAGTAGGGCCCTCTCATTGCCCGGCTACACCTTC.

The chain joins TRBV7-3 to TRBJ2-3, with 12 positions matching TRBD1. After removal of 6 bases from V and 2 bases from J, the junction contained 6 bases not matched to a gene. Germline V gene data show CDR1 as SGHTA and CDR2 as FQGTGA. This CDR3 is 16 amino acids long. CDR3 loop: CASSPGTGGVTDTQYF. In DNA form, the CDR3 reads TGTGCCAGCAGTCCCGGGACAGGGGGCGTCACAGATACGCAGTATTTT. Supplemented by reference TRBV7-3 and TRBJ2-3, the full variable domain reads GAGVSQTPSNKVTEKGKYVELRCDPISGHTALYWYRQSLGQGPEFLIYFQGTGAADDSGLPNDRFFAVRPEGSVSTLKIQRTERGDSAVYLCASSPGTGGVTDTQYFGPGTRLTVL.

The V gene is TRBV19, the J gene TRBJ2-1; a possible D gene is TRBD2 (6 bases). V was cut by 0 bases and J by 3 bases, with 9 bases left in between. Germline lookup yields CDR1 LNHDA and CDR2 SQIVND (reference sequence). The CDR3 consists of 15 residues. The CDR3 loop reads CASSIDGGNYNEQFF. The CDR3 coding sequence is TGTGCCAGTAGTATAGATGGAGGGAACTACAATGAGCAGTTCTTC.

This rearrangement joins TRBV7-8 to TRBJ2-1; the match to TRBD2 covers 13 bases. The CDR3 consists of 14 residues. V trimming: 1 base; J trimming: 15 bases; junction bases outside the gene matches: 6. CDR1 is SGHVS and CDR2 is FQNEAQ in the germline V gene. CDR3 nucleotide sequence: TGTGCCAGCAGCTTAGTCCCGGGACTAGCGGGACCGTTCTTC. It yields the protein CASSLVPGLAGPFF.

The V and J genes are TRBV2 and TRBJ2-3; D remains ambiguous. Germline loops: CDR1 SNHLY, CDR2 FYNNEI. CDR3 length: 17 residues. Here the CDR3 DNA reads TGTGCTATAATGGTCTGGGCCGCAGTTGGCGGCACAGATACGCAGTATTTT. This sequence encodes CAIMVWAAVGGTDTQYF.

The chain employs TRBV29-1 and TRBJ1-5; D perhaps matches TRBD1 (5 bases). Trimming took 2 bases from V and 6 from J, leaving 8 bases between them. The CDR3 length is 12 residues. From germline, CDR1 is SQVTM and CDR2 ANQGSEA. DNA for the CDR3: TGCAGCGTTGAACTGGGGGGTCAGCCCCAGCATTTT. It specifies CSVELGGQPQHF.

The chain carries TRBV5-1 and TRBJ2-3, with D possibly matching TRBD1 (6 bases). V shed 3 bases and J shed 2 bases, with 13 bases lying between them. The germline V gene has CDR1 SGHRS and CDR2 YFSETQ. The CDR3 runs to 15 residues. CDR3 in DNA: TGCGCCAGCAGCTCGAGGACAGACCCCACAGATACGCAGTATTTT. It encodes CASSSRTDPTDTQYF.

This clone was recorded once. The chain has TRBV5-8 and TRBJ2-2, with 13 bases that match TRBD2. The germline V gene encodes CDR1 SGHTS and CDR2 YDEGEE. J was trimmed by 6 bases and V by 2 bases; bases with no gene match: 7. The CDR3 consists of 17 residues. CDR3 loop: CASSFQELAGGAGELFF. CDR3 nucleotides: TGTGCCAGCAGCTTTCAAGAACTAGCGGGAGGGGCCGGGGAGCTGTTTTTT.

The CDR3 coding sequence is TGTGCCAGCAGCTTGGGGCATATGAACACTGAAGCTTTCTTT. Amino acids: CASSLGHMNTEAFF. The genes are TRBV5-5 and TRBJ1-1, with D hard to call. Trimming took 0 bases from V and 0 from J, leaving 6 bases between them. Germline lookup yields CDR1 SGHKS and CDR2 YYEKEE (reference sequence). The CDR3 consists of 14 residues.

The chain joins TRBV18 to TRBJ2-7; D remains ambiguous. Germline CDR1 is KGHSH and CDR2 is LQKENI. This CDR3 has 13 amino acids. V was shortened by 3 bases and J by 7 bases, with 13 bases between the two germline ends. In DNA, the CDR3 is TGTGCCAGCTCACCGCCTTCCCAGTTTGAGCAGTACTTC. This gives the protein CASSPPSQFEQYF. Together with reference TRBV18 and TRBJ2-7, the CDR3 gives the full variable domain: NAGVMQNPRHLVRRRGQEARLRCSPMKGHSHVYWYRQLPEEGLKFMVYLQKENIIDESGMPKERFSAEFPKEGPSILRIQQVVRGDSAAYFCASSPPSQFEQYFGPGTRLTVT.

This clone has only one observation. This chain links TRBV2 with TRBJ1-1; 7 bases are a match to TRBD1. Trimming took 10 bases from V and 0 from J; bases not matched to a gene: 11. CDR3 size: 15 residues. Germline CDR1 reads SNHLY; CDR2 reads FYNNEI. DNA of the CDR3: TGTGCCACCAGACAGGGACGAAATATGAACACTGAAGCTTTCTTT. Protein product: CATRQGRNMNTEAFF.

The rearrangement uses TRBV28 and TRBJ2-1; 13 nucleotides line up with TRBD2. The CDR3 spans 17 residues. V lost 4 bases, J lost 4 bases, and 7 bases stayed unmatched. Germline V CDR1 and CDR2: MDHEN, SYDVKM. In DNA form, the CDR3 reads TGTGCCAGCAGTTCCTGGACTAGCGGGAGTGTGTACAATGAGCAGTTCTTC. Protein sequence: CASSSWTSGSVYNEQFF.

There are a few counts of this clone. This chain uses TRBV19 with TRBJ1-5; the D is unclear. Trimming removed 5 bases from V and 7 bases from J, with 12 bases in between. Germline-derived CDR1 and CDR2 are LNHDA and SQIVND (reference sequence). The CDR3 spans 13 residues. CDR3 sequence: CASSASGGQPQHF. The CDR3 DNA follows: TGTGCCAGTAGTGCCAGCGGCGGCCAGCCCCAGCATTTT. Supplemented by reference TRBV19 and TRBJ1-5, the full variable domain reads DGGITQSPKYLFRKEGQNVTLSCEQNLNHDAMYWYRQDPGQGLRLIYYSQIVNDFQKGDIAEGYSVSREKKESFPLTVTSAQKNPTAFYLCASSASGGQPQHFGDGTRLSIL.

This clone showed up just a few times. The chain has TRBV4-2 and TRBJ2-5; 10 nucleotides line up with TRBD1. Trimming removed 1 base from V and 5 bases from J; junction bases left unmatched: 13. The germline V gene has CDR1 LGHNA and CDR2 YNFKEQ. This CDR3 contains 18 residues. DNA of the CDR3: TGTGCCAGCAGCCAAGTGCCCCGGACAGGGGGTTCTAGGGAGACCCAGTACTTC. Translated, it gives CASSQVPRTGGSRETQYF.

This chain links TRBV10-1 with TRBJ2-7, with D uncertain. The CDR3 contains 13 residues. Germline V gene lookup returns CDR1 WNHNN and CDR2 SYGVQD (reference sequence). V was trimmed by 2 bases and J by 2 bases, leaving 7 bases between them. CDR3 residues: CASSEGRTYEQYF. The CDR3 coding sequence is TGCGCCAGCAGTGAGGGCAGAACCTACGAGCAGTACTTC.

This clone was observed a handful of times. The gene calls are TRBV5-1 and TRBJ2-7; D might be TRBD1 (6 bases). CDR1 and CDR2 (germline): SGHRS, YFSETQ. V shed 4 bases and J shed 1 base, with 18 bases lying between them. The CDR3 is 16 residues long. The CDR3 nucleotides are TGCGCCAGCAGCCGAGAAAAAACCGGGACATCCTACGAGCAGTACTTC. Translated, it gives CASSREKTGTSYEQYF.

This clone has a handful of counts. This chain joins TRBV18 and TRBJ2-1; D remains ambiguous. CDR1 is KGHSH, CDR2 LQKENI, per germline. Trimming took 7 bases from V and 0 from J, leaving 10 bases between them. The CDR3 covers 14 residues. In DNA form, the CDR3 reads TGTGCCAGCTTACTCGATTTCTCCTACAATGAGCAGTTCTTC. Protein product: CASLLDFSYNEQFF.

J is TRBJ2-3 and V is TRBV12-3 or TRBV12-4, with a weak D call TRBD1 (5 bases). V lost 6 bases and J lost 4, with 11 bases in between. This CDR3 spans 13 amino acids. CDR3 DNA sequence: TGTGCCAGCAGCCCTTTAGGGGCAGATACGCAGTATTTT. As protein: CASSPLGADTQYF.

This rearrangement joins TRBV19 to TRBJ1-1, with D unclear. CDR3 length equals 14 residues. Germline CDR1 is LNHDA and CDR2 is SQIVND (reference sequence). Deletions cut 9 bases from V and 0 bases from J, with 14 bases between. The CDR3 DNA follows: TGTGCCAGCCGGGAGGCAGGCCTGAACACTGAAGCTTTCTTT. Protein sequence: CASREAGLNTEAFF.

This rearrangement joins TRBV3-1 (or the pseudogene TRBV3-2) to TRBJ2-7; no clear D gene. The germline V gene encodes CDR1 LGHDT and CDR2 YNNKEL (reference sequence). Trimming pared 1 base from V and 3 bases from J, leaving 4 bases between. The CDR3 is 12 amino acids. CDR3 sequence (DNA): TGTGCCAGCAGCCAAGCCCTCTACGAGCAGTACTTC. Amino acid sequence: CASSQALYEQYF.

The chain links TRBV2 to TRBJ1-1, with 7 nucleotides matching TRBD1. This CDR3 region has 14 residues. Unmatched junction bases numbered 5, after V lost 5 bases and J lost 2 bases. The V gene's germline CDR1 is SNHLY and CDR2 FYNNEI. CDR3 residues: CASSYRDRNTEAFF. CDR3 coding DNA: TGTGCCAGCAGTTATCGGGACAGAAACACTGAAGCTTTCTTT.

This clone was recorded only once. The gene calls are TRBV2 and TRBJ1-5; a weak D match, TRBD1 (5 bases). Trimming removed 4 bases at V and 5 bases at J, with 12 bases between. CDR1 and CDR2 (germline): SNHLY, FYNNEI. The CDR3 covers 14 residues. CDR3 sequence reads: CASSGQGKDQPQHF. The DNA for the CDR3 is TGTGCCAGCAGTGGTCAGGGAAAGGATCAGCCCCAGCATTTT.

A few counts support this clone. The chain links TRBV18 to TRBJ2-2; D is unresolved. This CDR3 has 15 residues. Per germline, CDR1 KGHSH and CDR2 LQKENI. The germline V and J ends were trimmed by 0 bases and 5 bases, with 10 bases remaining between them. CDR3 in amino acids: CASSPPTPATGELFF. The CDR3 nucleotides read TGTGCCAGCTCACCACCGACACCGGCGACCGGGGAGCTGTTTTTT.

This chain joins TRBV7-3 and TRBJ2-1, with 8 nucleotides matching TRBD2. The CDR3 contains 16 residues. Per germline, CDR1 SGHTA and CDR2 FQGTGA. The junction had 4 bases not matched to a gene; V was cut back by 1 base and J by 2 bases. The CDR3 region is CASSLKGGRPYNEQFF. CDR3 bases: TGTGCCAGCAGCTTAAAGGGCGGGAGGCCCTACAATGAGCAGTTCTTC.

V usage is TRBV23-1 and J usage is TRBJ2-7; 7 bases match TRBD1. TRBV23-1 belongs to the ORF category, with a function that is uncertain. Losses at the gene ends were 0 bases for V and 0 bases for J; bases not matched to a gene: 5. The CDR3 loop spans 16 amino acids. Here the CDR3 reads CASSQSRQGISYEQYF. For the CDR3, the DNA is TGCGCCAGCAGTCAATCGAGACAGGGCATCTCCTACGAGCAGTACTTC.

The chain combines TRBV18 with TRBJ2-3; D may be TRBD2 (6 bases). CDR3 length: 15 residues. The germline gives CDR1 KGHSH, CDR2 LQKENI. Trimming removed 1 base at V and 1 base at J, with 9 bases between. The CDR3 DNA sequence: TGTGCCAGCTCACCACAGGGAGGCGGCACAGATACGCAGTATTTT. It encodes CASSPQGGGTDTQYF.

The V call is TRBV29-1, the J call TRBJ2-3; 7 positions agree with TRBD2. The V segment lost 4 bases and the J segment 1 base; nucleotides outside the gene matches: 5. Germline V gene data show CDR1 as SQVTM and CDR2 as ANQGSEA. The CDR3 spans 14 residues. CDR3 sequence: CSVVLAAGTDTQYF. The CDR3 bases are TGCAGCGTTGTCCTAGCGGCGGGCACAGATACGCAGTATTTT.

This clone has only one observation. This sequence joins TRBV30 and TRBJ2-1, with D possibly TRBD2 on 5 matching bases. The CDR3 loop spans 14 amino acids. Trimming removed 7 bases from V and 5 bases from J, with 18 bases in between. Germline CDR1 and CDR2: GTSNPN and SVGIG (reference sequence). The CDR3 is CASSTRTWDNEQFF. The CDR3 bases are TGTGCCTCGTCGACTCGGACTTGGGACAATGAGCAGTTCTTC.